This T cell receptor (beta chain) was captured by sequencing in a study of shared clonotypes between healthy human individuals. A remark on this clone: The antigen is not known.

The CDR3 has 14 residues. Germline V lookup: CDR1 MNHEY, CDR2 SMNVEV (reference sequence). V lost 5 bases and J 3 bases, leaving 13 bases between the germline ends. The repertoire was sequenced with immunoSEQ multiplex PCR; TCRdb's copy has only in-frame clones and lacks some. Of about 2.4 million clones listed, under 95% are singletons. Study-level results: Naive CD4 clonotype sharing across four donors was approximately 5.2%.

The donors were all Caucasian adults (living in Nashville, Tennessee). A CD45RA+ naive subset and a CD45RA-negative memory subset were split from CD4+ cells. Source material: naive CD4+ T cells from PBMCs. Subset here: CD45RA+ positively selected. The chain recombines TRBV27 with TRBJ1-2, with D possibly TRBD1 on 6 matching bases. The sequence derives from a man aged 18-30 years in good health. Some clones in this sample may be carry-over from other donors' samples. The CDR3 sequence is CASSTTSGDYGYTF. CDR3 nucleotides: TGTGCCAGCAGTACAACCTCAGGGGACTATGGCTACACCTTC.